This T cell receptor beta chain was observed in a study of control samples from healthy donors and cancer patients. The table came from immunoSEQ multiplex PCR; TCRdb's copy has only in-frame clones and leaves some out. The data contain 120,000 or so clones, around nine tenths of them singletons. There are 15 residues in the CDR3. CDR1 is SGHAT and CDR2 is FQNNGV in the germline V gene. V lost 1 base to trimming and J lost 4 bases, with 13 bases between them. The receptor was derived from a man under 40 in good health. This chain links TRBV11-2 with TRBJ1-2, with D hard to call. Sequencing used blood. This chain's CDR3 is CASSLGRRTSYGYTF. The CDR3 DNA reads TGTGCCAGCAGCTTAGGACGGCGAACATCCTATGGCTACACCTTC.